The 23 T cell receptor beta chains given below trace back to one sample, sequenced in a study of blood T cell repertoires in COVID-19. The data were produced by immunoSEQ multiplex PCR, yet TCRdb's version contains in-frame clones alone and is incomplete. This table holds 130,000 to 150,000 clones, about 88% found once. Sequenced: peripheral blood. The receptors originated from a man over 45 with active or convalescent COVID-19.

The chain combines TRBV28 with TRBJ1-2; a weak D match, TRBD1 (6 bases). Trimming removed 5 bases from V and 4 bases from J, with 14 bases in between. The CDR3 has 14 amino acids. Germline assignment: CDR1 MDHEN and CDR2 SYDVKM. The DNA for the CDR3 is TGTGCCAGCAGTGTACCGGACAGAATCTATGGCTACACCTTC. This sequence encodes CASSVPDRIYGYTF.

The chain recombines TRBV5-1 with TRBJ1-1; 9 bases fit TRBD1. This CDR3 contains 16 residues. Germline V gene sequence: CDR1 SGHRS, CDR2 YFSETQ. The junction had 12 bases not matched to a gene; V was cut back by 4 bases and J by 5 bases. CDR3 sequence (DNA): TGCGCCAGCAGCCCGGGACAGGGAGGTTTAGGGACTGAAGCTTTCTTT. It yields the protein CASSPGQGGLGTEAFF.

This chain links TRBV9 with TRBJ1-6; no clear D gene. Germline lookup yields CDR1 SGDLS and CDR2 YYNGEE. The CDR3 is 14 residues long. The V end was cut by 6 bases, the J end by 7 bases, with 14 bases between. As DNA, the CDR3 is TGTGCCAGCACCAGAGACGACTGGAATTCACCCCTCCACTTT. This codes for CASTRDDWNSPLHF.

The gene calls are TRBV13 and TRBJ2-7; a weak D match, TRBD2 (6 bases). This CDR3 contains 16 residues. Germline V gene data show CDR1 as PRHDT and CDR2 as FYEKMQ (reference sequence). Trimming removed 5 bases at V and 0 bases at J, with 17 bases between. CDR3 protein: CASSGGSGPFSYEQYF. CDR3 nucleotides: TGTGCCAGCAGCGGGGGGTCTGGGCCATTCTCCTACGAGCAGTACTTC. Variable domain in full (rest from reference TRBV13 and TRBJ2-7): AAGVIQSPRHLIKEKRETATLKCYPIPRHDTVYWYQQGPGQDPQFLISFYEKMQSDKGSIPDRFSAQQFSDYHSELNMSSLELGDSALYFCASSGGSGPFSYEQYFGPGTRLTVT.

The genes are TRBV5-1 and TRBJ2-3, with D perhaps TRBD2 (5 bases). V lost 4 bases and J lost 2, with 14 bases in between. This CDR3 comprises 15 residues. Germline V CDR1 and CDR2: SGHRS, YFSETQ. The CDR3 here is CASSPRDSATDTQYF. DNA of the CDR3: TGCGCCAGCAGCCCGAGGGATAGCGCCACAGATACGCAGTATTTT.

The V and J genes are TRBV5-1 and TRBJ2-7; 7 bases match TRBD1. Losses at the gene ends were 5 bases for V and 3 bases for J; bases not matched to a gene: 8. The CDR3 sequence is 14 residues long. Germline CDR1 and CDR2: SGHRS and YFSETQ. Here the CDR3 DNA reads TGCGCCAGCAGTCCAGGGGGAGACCTCTACGAGCAGTACTTC. It is translated as CASSPGGDLYEQYF.

This clone showed up just a few times. The genes are TRBV19 and TRBJ2-7; TRBD1 matches at 9 bases. Germline values: CDR1 LNHDA, CDR2 SQIVND (reference sequence). The trim removed 6 bases at V and 5 bases at J, leaving 5 bases unmatched. The CDR3 extends over 13 amino acids. The CDR3: CASRRQGENEQYF. CDR3 sequence (DNA): TGTGCCAGTAGAAGACAGGGGGAAAACGAGCAGTACTTC.

The chain uses TRBV5-4 and TRBJ2-2, with TRBD2 identical over 11 bases. With V trimmed by 4 bases and J by 5 bases, 10 bases remained unmatched. The germline V gene encodes CDR1 SGHNT and CDR2 YYREEE (reference sequence). The CDR3 totals 17 residues. Here the CDR3 DNA reads TGTGCCAGCAGCGATCACCTAGCGGGAGGATCTACCGGGGAGCTGTTTTTT. Translation: CASSDHLAGGSTGELFF.

The chain links TRBV4-2 to TRBJ1-6, with TRBD1 as a possible D gene (5 bases). The CDR3 has 16 residues. Looked up from germline, CDR1 is LGHNA and CDR2 is YNFKEQ. V shed 0 bases and J shed 10 bases, with 16 bases lying between them. CDR3 in amino acids: CASSQDRGREVSPLHF. The CDR3 DNA sequence: TGTGCCAGCAGCCAAGATAGGGGACGGGAGGTATCACCCCTCCACTTT.

This clone was observed once. The chain recombines TRBV5-1 with TRBJ2-3, with 8 bases lining up with TRBD1. Trimming cost V 4 bases and J 6 bases; bases outside gene matches: 7. This CDR3 has 14 amino acids. CDR1 SGHRS and CDR2 YFSETQ come from the germline V gene. This CDR3 reads CASSLQGAWDTQYF. The CDR3 DNA follows: TGCGCCAGCAGCCTCCAGGGGGCTTGGGATACGCAGTATTTT.

This clone appeared a single time. V gene TRBV11-2 combines with J gene TRBJ1-3, with TRBD1 as a possible D gene (5 bases). Germline V CDR1 and CDR2: SGHAT, FQNNGV. The CDR3 runs to 14 residues. Between the trimmed V and J ends, which lost 3 bases and 3 bases, there was a span of 9 bases. CDR3 nucleotide sequence: TGTGCCAGCAGCTTGGGGCAGAATGGAAACACCATATATTTT. It is translated as CASSLGQNGNTIYF.

This clone was seen more than once but under ten times. The chain has TRBV3-1 (or the pseudogene TRBV3-2) and TRBJ1-4, with 10 bases identical to TRBD1. The CDR3 consists of 15 residues. The V segment lost 4 bases and the J segment 8 bases; nucleotides outside the gene matches: 7. The germline V gene encodes CDR1 LGHDT and CDR2 YNNKEL (reference sequence). The CDR3 region is CASSPQDRGREKLFF. For the CDR3, the DNA is TGTGCCAGCAGCCCCCAGGACAGGGGGAGGGAAAAACTGTTTTTT.

V and J are TRBV7-3 and TRBJ2-3; weak D call: TRBD2 (6 bases). This CDR3 has 15 residues. In germline, CDR1 is SGHTA, CDR2 FQGTGA. V dropped 0 bases and J dropped 4 bases, with 11 bases sitting between them. The CDR3 loop reads CASSLTGGTADTQYF. CDR3 sequence (DNA): TGTGCCAGCAGCTTAACCGGCGGGACGGCAGATACGCAGTATTTT.

This chain joins TRBV28 and TRBJ2-7, with TRBD2 matching 10 bases. The CDR3 loop spans 14 amino acids. Germline V lookup: CDR1 MDHEN, CDR2 SYDVKM. The J segment lost 7 bases and the V segment lost 7 bases, leaving 10 bases of the junction unmatched. The CDR3 DNA follows: TGTGCCAGCAAAGAAGCGGGAGGGCCGGGAGAGCAGTACTTC. This encodes CASKEAGGPGEQYF. Complete variable domain (other parts from reference TRBV28 and TRBJ2-7): DVKVTQSSRYLVKRTGEKVFLECVQDMDHENMFWYRQDPGLGLRLIYFSYDVKMKEKGDIPEGYSVSREKKERFSLILESASTNQTSMYLCASKEAGGPGEQYFGPGTRLTVT.

The J gene is TRBJ1-2, the V gene TRBV6-2 or TRBV6-3; a possible D gene is TRBD1 (5 bases). Germline CDR1 is MNHEY and CDR2 is SVGEGT. V was shortened by 5 bases and J by 1 base, with 11 bases between the two germline ends. This CDR3 region has 14 residues. The CDR3 region is CASSRQINNYGYTF. The CDR3 nucleotides are TGTGCCAGCAGTCGACAGATTAATAACTATGGCTACACCTTC.

This clone was detected only a few times. The rearrangement links TRBV11-3 to TRBJ2-2; D not resolved. Trimming removed 4 bases from V and 8 bases from J, with 14 bases in between. The CDR3 is 14 residues long. The V gene's germline CDR1 is SGHNT and CDR2 YENEEA. The CDR3 region is CASSSVRTVGELFF. The CDR3 DNA reads TGTGCCAGCAGCTCGGTCCGTACGGTGGGGGAGCTGTTTTTT. Full variable domain (remainder filled in from reference TRBV11-3 and TRBJ2-2): EAGVVQSPRYKIIEKKQPVAFWCNPISGHNTLYWYLQNLGQGPELLIRYENEEAVDDSQLPKDRFSAERLKGVDSTLKIQPAELGDSAVYLCASSSVRTVGELFFGEGSRLTVL.

The gene calls are TRBV7-2 and TRBJ1-2; D might be TRBD1 (6 bases). V lost 2 bases to trimming and J lost 3 bases, with 7 bases between them. Germline V gives CDR1 SGHTA, CDR2 FQGNSA. The CDR3 consists of 13 residues. The CDR3 spells CASSLTGYYGYTF. The DNA for the CDR3 is TGTGCCAGCAGCTTAACAGGGTACTATGGCTACACCTTC.

V is TRBV27 and J is TRBJ1-5, with D perhaps matching TRBD1 (6 bases). Germline CDR1 MNHEY, CDR2 SMNVEV (reference sequence). Trimming pared 4 bases from V and 5 bases from J, leaving 12 bases between. The CDR3 extends over 14 amino acids. CDR3 residues: CASSSHRDDQPQHF. The CDR3 bases are TGTGCCAGCAGTTCGCACAGGGATGATCAGCCCCAGCATTTT.

This clone has only one observation. The chain joins TRBV2 to TRBJ2-3; weak D call: TRBD2 (6 bases). The length of the CDR3 is 14 residues. V lost 6 bases, J lost 0 bases, and 10 bases lay in between. In germline, CDR1 is SNHLY, CDR2 FYNNEI. Written as DNA, the CDR3 is TGTGCCAGCAGATCCGGGACTAGCACAGATACGCAGTATTTT. Translating gives CASRSGTSTDTQYF.

The rearrangement uses TRBV7-9 and TRBJ2-7, with D possibly matching TRBD2 (6 bases). Deletions cut 2 bases from V and 3 bases from J, with 14 bases between. The CDR3 length is 15 residues. The V gene's germline CDR1 is SEHNR and CDR2 FQNEAQ (reference sequence). CDR3 nucleotides: TGTGCCAGCAGCTTAAATGGAGGGGAGGTCTACGAGCAGTACTTC. It translates to CASSLNGGEVYEQYF.

The chain combines TRBV4-3 with TRBJ1-6; D uncertain. This CDR3 is built from 16 residues. Per the germline V gene, CDR1 is LGHNA and CDR2 is YSLEER. Trimming took off 0 bases at V and 5 bases at J, with 11 bases between the two ends. The CDR3: CASSQEPGFDNSPLHF. CDR3 coding DNA: TGCGCCAGCAGCCAAGAACCAGGTTTCGATAATTCACCCCTCCACTTT.

The chain has TRBV7-3 and TRBJ2-7, with 7 bases identical to TRBD2. This CDR3 is built from 15 residues. After removal of 4 bases from V and 0 bases from J, the junction contained 6 bases not matched to a gene. Per germline, CDR1 SGHTA and CDR2 FQGTGA. CDR3: CASSYGAGPSYEQYF. The CDR3 DNA is TGTGCCAGCAGCTACGGAGCGGGGCCCTCCTACGAGCAGTACTTC.

V is TRBV6-5 and J is TRBJ2-1; no reliable D call. The CDR3 runs to 11 residues. Trimming removed 4 bases from V and 5 bases from J, with 3 bases in between. Germline assignment: CDR1 MNHEY and CDR2 SVGAGI. The CDR3 here is CASSSDNEQFF. In DNA form, the CDR3 reads TGTGCCAGCAGTTCCGACAATGAGCAGTTCTTC.